This TCR beta chain was documented in a study of Ad26.COV2.S vaccination and SARS-CoV-2 variants. Turning to the study itself: Recipients of Ad26.COV2.S got it intramuscularly, once or twice 56 days apart.

The germline V and J ends were trimmed by 3 bases and 3 bases, with 9 bases remaining between them. Germline V gene data show CDR1 as MNHEY and CDR2 as SVGAGI. This CDR3 region has 14 residues. Treatment here: roughly 20 received Ad26.COV2.S at low or high dose, single or two shots; 5 received placebo; per-sample allocation not given. Vaccine and placebo recipients were sampled on day 63 after the first injection. Only in-frame clones appear in the TCRdb table, and some are missing; sequencing was by immunoSEQ multiplex PCR. This sample yields fewer than 400,000 clones, of which around nine tenths are seen a single time; 3% to 4.5% belongs to the top ten.

This clonotype was obtained from a person between 18 and 65 years old who received the Ad26.COV2.S COVID-19 vaccine or a placebo. The sequencing here drew on peripheral blood, taken in a trial of Ad26.COV2.S vaccine versus placebo. The rearrangement links TRBV6-5 to TRBJ1-5; perhaps TRBD1 as D (5 bases). Written as DNA, the CDR3 is TGTGCCAGCAGTTATCTAGGGGACAATCAGCCCCAGCATTTT. Translating gives CASSYLGDNQPQHF.